The 4 T cell receptor beta chains below were found in one sample sequenced in a study of OX40 agonist ivuxolimab in advanced cancers. Sequencing used immunoSEQ multiplex PCR; TCRdb keeps in-frame clones, though not all of them. Of fewer than 55,000 clones listed, around 87% are singletons. This sample comprised CD4+ or CD8+ T cells sorted from blood, obtained in a trial of the OX40 agonist ivuxolimab. The receptors here all came from an adult with an advanced solid tumor such as melanoma, head and neck, liver or kidney cancer.

The genes are TRBV6-1 and TRBJ2-1; 7 nucleotides line up with TRBD1. Germline loops: CDR1 MNHNS, CDR2 SASEGT. V lost 5 bases, J lost 4 bases, and 5 bases stayed unmatched. This CDR3 is built from 14 residues. The CDR3 region is CASSKTGIYNEQFF. The CDR3 DNA reads TGTGCCAGCAGTAAGACAGGGATATACAATGAGCAGTTCTTC.

J is TRBJ1-3 and V is TRBV4-1; 7 nucleotides match TRBD1. Trimming removed 3 bases from V and 3 bases from J; junction bases left unmatched: 5. Germline loops: CDR1 MGHRA, CDR2 YSYEKL. This CDR3 is built from 15 residues. CDR3 amino acids: CASSHQGDLGNTIYF. The CDR3, as DNA: TGCGCCAGCAGCCACCAGGGGGATCTTGGAAACACCATATATTTT.

The chain couples TRBV27 to TRBJ2-3; 7 nucleotides agree with TRBD1. The V gene's germline CDR1 is MNHEY and CDR2 SMNVEV (reference sequence). The trim removed 2 bases at V and 2 bases at J, leaving 7 bases unmatched. This CDR3 comprises 16 residues. The CDR3 spells CASSLPLDRLTDTQYF. The CDR3 DNA reads as TGTGCCAGCAGTTTACCCCTGGACAGGCTCACAGATACGCAGTATTTT.

V usage is TRBV28 and J usage is TRBJ1-2; 7 positions match TRBD1. The CDR3 has 14 amino acids. Germline values: CDR1 MDHEN, CDR2 SYDVKM. J was trimmed by 4 bases and V by 6 bases; bases with no gene match: 8. The DNA for the CDR3 is TGTGCCAGCAGACTAACAGGGGCCCTCTATGGCTACACCTTC. Translating it yields CASRLTGALYGYTF.